This is a list of T cell receptor beta chains from one sample in a study of blood T cell repertoires in COVID-19. Profiling relied on immunoSEQ multiplex PCR, and the TCRdb table lists in-frame clones only, not all of them. The sample lists some 80,000 clones, approximately 90% occurring once. The sample comprised peripheral blood. All receptors come from a man aged 45-65 years with COVID-19, enrolled during active disease. Both conserved end residues are part of each CDR3. The D gene is left open where the match is weak. Clone sizes are given selectively: once, few, many, or a class where the clone is expanded.

j_call v_call clone_size d_call cdr3_aa cdr3_nt
TRBJ2-5 TRBV5-1 - - CASSLGWREETQYF TGCGCCAGCAGCTTGGGGTGGAGGGAAGAGACCCAGTACTTC
TRBJ2-5 TRBV3-1/TRBV3-2 - TRBD2 CASTEASGFQETQYF TGTGCCAGCACGGAGGCTAGCGGGTTTCAAGAGACCCAGTACTTC
TRBJ2-2 TRBV11-3 - - CASSIGAGSGELFF TGTGCCAGCAGTATAGGGGCGGGATCCGGGGAGCTGTTTTTT
TRBJ1-5 TRBV5-1 once - CASSLAGISNQPQHF TGCGCCAGCAGCTTAGCAGGGATTAGCAATCAGCCCCAGCATTTT
TRBJ2-3 TRBV5-1 - TRBD1 CASSVDRAADTQYF TGCGCCAGCAGCGTGGACAGGGCAGCAGATACGCAGTATTTT
TRBJ2-1 TRBV4-2 few TRBD2 CASSRSLAGDNEQFF TGTGCCAGCAGCCGGTCACTAGCGGGAGACAATGAGCAGTTCTTC
TRBJ2-2 TRBV12-3/TRBV12-4 - TRBD1 CASQGAVTGELFF TGTGCCAGCCAGGGGGCGGTCACCGGGGAGCTGTTTTTT
TRBJ2-3 TRBV9 - TRBD2 CASSVDSSGRGDTQYF TGTGCCAGCAGCGTAGACTCTAGCGGGAGAGGAGATACGCAGTATTTT
TRBJ2-2 TRBV19 - TRBD1 CASTPGQGTGELFF TGTGCCAGTACTCCGGGACAGGGGACCGGGGAGCTGTTTTTT
TRBJ1-4 TRBV25-1 - - CASRLSGSEKLFF TGTGCCAGCAGGTTGAGCGGGAGTGAAAAACTGTTTTTT
TRBJ2-5 TRBV27 once - CAIGRGMKETQYF TGTGCCATAGGCCGGGGGATGAAAGAGACCCAGTACTTC
TRBJ2-3 TRBV6-5 - TRBD2 CASSLLAGRTDTQYF TGTGCCAGCAGCCTTCTAGCGGGGCGCACAGATACGCAGTATTTT
TRBJ2-5 TRBV29-1 - TRBD1 CSVDRTGPPGETQYF TGCAGCGTTGACCGGACAGGCCCACCGGGAGAGACCCAGTACTTC
TRBJ2-1 TRBV19 once - CASSIYGGDYNEQFF TGTGCCAGTAGTATTTATGGCGGAGACTACAATGAGCAGTTCTTC
TRBJ1-1 TRBV6-5 - - CASSWSGNTEAFF TGTGCCAGCAGTTGGTCAGGGAACACTGAAGCTTTCTTT
TRBJ2-5 TRBV28 - TRBD2 CASSIGTSGAQETQYF TGTGCCAGCAGTATAGGGACTAGCGGAGCCCAAGAGACCCAGTACTTC
TRBJ2-1 TRBV18 - - CASSLTFQGGSSYNEQFF TGTGCCAGCTCACTCACCTTTCAGGGGGGAAGCTCCTACAATGAGCAGTTCTTC
TRBJ2-7 TRBV18 - - CASSLVLGEQYF TGTGCCAGCTCACTCGTTCTCGGCGAGCAGTACTTC
TRBJ1-1 TRBV5-4 few - CASSFRGARITEAFF TGTGCCAGCAGCTTTCGCGGGGCGAGGATCACTGAAGCTTTCTTT
TRBJ2-7 TRBV7-8 - - CASSAGPRYEQYF TGTGCCAGCAGCGCGGGACCCCGCTACGAGCAGTACTTC
TRBJ2-7 TRBV14 - - CASSQDAGDRYEQYF TGTGCCAGCAGCCAAGATGCAGGGGATCGATACGAGCAGTACTTC
TRBJ2-1 TRBV27 - TRBD1 CASSFTTGGGNEQFF TGTGCCAGCAGTTTCACGACAGGGGGCGGGAATGAGCAGTTCTTC
TRBJ1-2 TRBV28 - - CASSGQSNYGYTF TGTGCCAGCAGTGGACAGTCTAACTATGGCTACACCTTC
TRBJ1-4 TRBV28 - - CASSLGGRNEKLFF TGTGCCAGCAGTTTAGGTGGGAGGAATGAAAAACTGTTTTTT
TRBJ1-3 TRBV18 - - CASSETPGTSGNTIYF TGTGCCAGCTCAGAGACTCCCGGGACATCTGGAAACACCATATATTTT
TRBJ2-7 TRBV19 - - CASTSSGEQYF TGTGCCAGTACATCCTCGGGGGAGCAGTACTTC
TRBJ1-5 TRBV6-5 - TRBD1 CASRNQGDQPQHF TGTGCCAGCAGAAATCAGGGGGACCAGCCCCAGCATTTT
TRBJ2-3 TRBV5-8 - TRBD2 CASPNPPGLASDLTDTQYF TGTGCCAGCCCAAACCCTCCGGGACTAGCGAGCGACCTCACAGATACGCAGTATTTT
TRBJ2-1 TRBV10-3 - TRBD1 CAISETGGNEQFF TGTGCCATCAGCGAGACAGGGGGCAATGAGCAGTTCTTC
TRBJ2-7 TRBV29-1 - TRBD2 CSANGLAGGPADEQYF TGCAGCGCCAACGGACTAGCGGGAGGGCCGGCGGACGAGCAGTACTTC
TRBJ1-5 TRBV5-1 few TRBD1 CASSEGQGFQPQHF TGCGCCAGCAGCGAGGGACAGGGTTTTCAGCCCCAGCATTTT
TRBJ1-1 TRBV30 - - CAWTLAGSGMNTEAFF TGTGCCTGGACTTTGGCAGGCTCCGGAATGAACACTGAAGCTTTCTTT
TRBJ1-1 TRBV5-5 - TRBD1 CASRRSGTGAGVTEAFF TGTGCCAGCAGACGGTCCGGGACAGGGGCGGGGGTCACTGAAGCTTTCTTT
TRBJ2-7 TRBV5-1 - - CASRLTTPQGEQYF TGCGCCAGCCGACTGACAACGCCTCAGGGCGAGCAGTACTTC
TRBJ2-3 TRBV6-2/TRBV6-3 - TRBD2 CASSWSSGRDLTDTQYF TGTGCCAGCAGTTGGTCGAGCGGGAGGGATTTAACAGATACGCAGTATTTT
TRBJ2-1 TRBV9 - - CASSVASIQALGSGEQFF TGTGCCAGCAGCGTCGCCTCTATACAGGCTCTCGGCTCGGGTGAGCAGTTCTTC
TRBJ2-2 TRBV7-6 once TRBD2 CASSLFNGLAGVAGELFF TGTGCCAGCAGCTTATTTAACGGACTAGCGGGAGTGGCGGGGGAGCTGTTTTTT
TRBJ2-3 TRBV24-1 once - CATSASWQGSSTDTQYF TGTGCCACCAGTGCCTCTTGGCAGGGTTCTAGCACAGATACGCAGTATTTT
TRBJ1-4 TRBV28 once - CASPRLWQAEKLFF TGTGCCAGCCCCCGTCTTTGGCAGGCCGAAAAACTGTTTTTT
TRBJ2-5 TRBV5-4 - - CASSGGETQYF TGTGCCAGCAGCGGAGGAGAGACCCAGTACTTC
TRBJ2-1 TRBV5-4 few TRBD2 CASSPSGRTEQFF TGTGCCAGCAGCCCAAGCGGGAGGACTGAGCAGTTCTTC
TRBJ1-2 TRBV7-2 - - CASSLMGPADYGYTF TGTGCCAGCAGCTTAATGGGGCCAGCCGATTATGGCTACACCTTC
TRBJ1-2 TRBV18 - - CASSPKEQGHGYTF TGTGCCAGCTCACCGAAAGAACAGGGCCATGGCTACACCTTC
TRBJ2-1 TRBV4-1 - - CASSQEFGGLNWNEQFF TGCGCCAGCAGCCAAGAATTCGGGGGGCTAAATTGGAATGAGCAGTTCTTC
TRBJ2-2 TRBV7-2 - TRBD2 CASSLAASGETGELFF TGTGCCAGCAGCTTAGCGGCTAGCGGAGAAACCGGGGAGCTGTTTTTT
TRBJ2-1 TRBV5-1 - TRBD2 CASSLTSGSNEQFF TGCGCCAGCAGCTTGACTAGCGGGAGCAATGAGCAGTTCTTC